This T cell receptor (beta chain) was identified in a study of blood T cell repertoires in COVID-19. Recruits, aged roughly 18 to 90 years, lived in 24 US areas. The CDR3 loop spans 15 amino acids. After removal of 2 bases from V and 7 bases from J, the junction contained 9 bases not matched to a gene. Germline CDR1 SNHLY, CDR2 FYNNEI. Produced via immunoSEQ multiplex PCR; TCRdb's table is partial and in-frame only. The data hold approximately 200,000 clones, with roughly four fifths observed a single time. The count of this clone is one. Input material: PBMCs or T cells enriched from blood (not recorded which). The sequence came from a man in his 60s who had recovered from COVID-19. The V call is TRBV2, the J call TRBJ2-5; 8 nucleotides match TRBD2. The CDR3 sequence is CASSETSGVTATQYF. The CDR3 DNA sequence: TGTGCCAGCAGTGAAACTAGCGGTGTAACCGCGACCCAGTACTTC.